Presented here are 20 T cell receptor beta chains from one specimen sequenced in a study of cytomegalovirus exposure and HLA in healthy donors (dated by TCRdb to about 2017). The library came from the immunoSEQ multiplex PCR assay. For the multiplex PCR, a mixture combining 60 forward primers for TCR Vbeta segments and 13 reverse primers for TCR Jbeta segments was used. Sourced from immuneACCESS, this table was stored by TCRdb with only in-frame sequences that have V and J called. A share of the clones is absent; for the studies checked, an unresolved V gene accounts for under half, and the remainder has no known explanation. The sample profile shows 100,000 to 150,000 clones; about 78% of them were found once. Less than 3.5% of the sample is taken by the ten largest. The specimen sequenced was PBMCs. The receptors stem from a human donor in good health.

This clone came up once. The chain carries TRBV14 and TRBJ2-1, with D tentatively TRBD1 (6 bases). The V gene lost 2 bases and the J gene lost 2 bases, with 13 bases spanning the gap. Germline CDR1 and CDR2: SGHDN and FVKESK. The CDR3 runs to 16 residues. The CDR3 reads CASSQNSGVTYNEQFF. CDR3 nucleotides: TGTGCCAGCAGCCAAAATTCAGGGGTCACCTACAATGAGCAGTTCTTC.

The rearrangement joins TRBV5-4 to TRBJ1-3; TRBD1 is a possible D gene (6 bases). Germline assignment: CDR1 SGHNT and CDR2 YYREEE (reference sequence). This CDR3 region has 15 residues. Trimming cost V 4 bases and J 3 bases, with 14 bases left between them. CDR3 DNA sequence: TGTGCCAGCAGCCAACAGGGACGAAGTGGAAACACCATATATTTT. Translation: CASSQQGRSGNTIYF.

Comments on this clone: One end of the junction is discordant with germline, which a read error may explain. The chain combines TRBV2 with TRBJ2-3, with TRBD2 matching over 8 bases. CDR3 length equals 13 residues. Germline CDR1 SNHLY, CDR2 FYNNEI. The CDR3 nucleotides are TGTGCCGGCAGCGGGAGTCCTGCAGATACGCAGTATTTT. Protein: CAGSGSPADTQYF.

The CDR3 sequence is CASMEGRNSPLHF. For the CDR3, the DNA is TGTGCCAGTATGGAGGGGCGGAATTCACCCCTCCACTTT. The chain carries TRBV19 and TRBJ1-6; a weak D match, TRBD1 (5 bases). The CDR3 is 13 amino acids. With 7 bases removed from V and 7 bases from J, the gap between germline ends came to 11 bases. Germline V gene sequence: CDR1 LNHDA, CDR2 SQIVND (reference sequence).

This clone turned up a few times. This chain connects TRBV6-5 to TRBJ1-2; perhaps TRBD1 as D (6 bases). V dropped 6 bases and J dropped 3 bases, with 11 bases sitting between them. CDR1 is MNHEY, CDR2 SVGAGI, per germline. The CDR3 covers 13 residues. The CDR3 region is CASSPQGYYGYTF. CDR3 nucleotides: TGTGCCAGCAGCCCACAGGGCTACTATGGCTACACCTTC.

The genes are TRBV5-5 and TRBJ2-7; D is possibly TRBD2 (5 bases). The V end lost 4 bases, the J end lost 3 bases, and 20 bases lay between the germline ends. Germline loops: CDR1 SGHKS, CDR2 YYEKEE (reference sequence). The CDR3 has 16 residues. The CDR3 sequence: CASSPFHRGLRYEQYF. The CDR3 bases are TGTGCCAGCAGCCCTTTTCACCGGGGTTTGCGCTACGAGCAGTACTTC.

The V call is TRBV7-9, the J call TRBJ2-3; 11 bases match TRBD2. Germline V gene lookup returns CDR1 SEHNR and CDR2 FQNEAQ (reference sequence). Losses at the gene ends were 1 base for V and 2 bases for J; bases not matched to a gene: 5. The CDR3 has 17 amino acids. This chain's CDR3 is CASSLGLAGGTTDTQYF. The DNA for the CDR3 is TGTGCCAGCAGCTTAGGCCTAGCGGGGGGTACCACAGATACGCAGTATTTT.

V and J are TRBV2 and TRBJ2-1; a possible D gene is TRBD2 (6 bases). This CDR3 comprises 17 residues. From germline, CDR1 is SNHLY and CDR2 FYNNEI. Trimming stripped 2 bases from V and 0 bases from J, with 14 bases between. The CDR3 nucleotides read TGTGCCAGCAGTGAACGAGCTAGCGCCAGCTCCTACAATGAGCAGTTCTTC. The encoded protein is CASSERASASSYNEQFF.

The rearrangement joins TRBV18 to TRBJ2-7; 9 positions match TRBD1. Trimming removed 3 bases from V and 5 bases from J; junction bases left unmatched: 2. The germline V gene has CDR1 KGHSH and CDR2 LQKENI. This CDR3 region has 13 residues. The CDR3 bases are TGTGCCAGCTCACCTAGGACAGGGGACGAGCAGTACTTC. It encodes CASSPRTGDEQYF.

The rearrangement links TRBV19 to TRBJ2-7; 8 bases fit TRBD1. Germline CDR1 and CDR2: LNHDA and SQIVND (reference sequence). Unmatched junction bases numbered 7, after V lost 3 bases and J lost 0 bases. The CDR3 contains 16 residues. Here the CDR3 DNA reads TGTGCCAGTAGTATCTCCGACAGGGGAGGCTCCTACGAGCAGTACTTC. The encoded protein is CASSISDRGGSYEQYF.

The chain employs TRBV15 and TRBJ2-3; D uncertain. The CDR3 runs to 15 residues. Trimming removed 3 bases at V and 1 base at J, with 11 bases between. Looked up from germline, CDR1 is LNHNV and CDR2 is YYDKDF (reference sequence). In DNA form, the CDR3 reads TGTGCCACCAGCAGGGGCGATGGTGGCACAGATACGCAGTATTTT. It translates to CATSRGDGGTDTQYF.

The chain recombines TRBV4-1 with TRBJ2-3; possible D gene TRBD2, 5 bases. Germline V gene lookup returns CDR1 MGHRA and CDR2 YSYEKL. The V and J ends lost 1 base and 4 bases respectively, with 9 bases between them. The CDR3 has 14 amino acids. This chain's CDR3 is CASSQVTSSDTQYF. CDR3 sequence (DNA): TGCGCCAGCAGCCAAGTAACTAGTTCAGATACGCAGTATTTT.

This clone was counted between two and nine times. CDR3 sequence (DNA): TGTGCCAGCAGCCGGGGACAAAAGGAGACCCAGTACTTC. The encoded protein is CASSRGQKETQYF. This chain uses TRBV2 with TRBJ2-5; possibly TRBD1 for D (6 bases). CDR3 length equals 13 residues. Trimming pared 6 bases from V and 5 bases from J, leaving 13 bases between. CDR1 SNHLY and CDR2 FYNNEI come from the germline V gene.

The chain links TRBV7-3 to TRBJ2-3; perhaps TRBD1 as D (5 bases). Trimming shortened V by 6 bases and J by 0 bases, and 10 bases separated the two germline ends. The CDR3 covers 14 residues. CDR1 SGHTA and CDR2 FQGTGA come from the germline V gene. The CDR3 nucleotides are TGTGCCAGCAGAGGGGCCCTAAGCACAGATACGCAGTATTTT. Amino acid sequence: CASRGALSTDTQYF.

Here the CDR3 DNA reads TGTGCCAGCAGCCCTGTCGGCACTAGCGGGAGGGGGGTAGGAGATACGCAGTATTTT. The encoded protein is CASSPVGTSGRGVGDTQYF. This chain uses TRBV5-4 with TRBJ2-3; 13 bases fit TRBD2. The ends lost 4 bases at V and 5 bases at J; junction bases unmatched: 16. From germline, CDR1 is SGHNT and CDR2 YYREEE (reference sequence). CDR3 size: 19 residues.

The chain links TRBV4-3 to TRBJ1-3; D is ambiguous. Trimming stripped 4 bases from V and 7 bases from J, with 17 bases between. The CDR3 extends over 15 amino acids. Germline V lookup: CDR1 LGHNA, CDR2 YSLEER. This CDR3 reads CASSPSTSPRNTIYF. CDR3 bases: TGCGCCAGCAGCCCCTCAACCTCGCCCCGGAACACCATATATTTT.

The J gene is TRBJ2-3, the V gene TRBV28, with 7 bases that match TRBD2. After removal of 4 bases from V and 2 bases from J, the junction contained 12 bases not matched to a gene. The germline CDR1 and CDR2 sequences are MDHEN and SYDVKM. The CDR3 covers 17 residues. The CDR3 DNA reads TGTGCCAGCAGTTCCTACGGCGGGAGCGACGACACAGATACGCAGTATTTT. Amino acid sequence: CASSSYGGSDDTDTQYF.

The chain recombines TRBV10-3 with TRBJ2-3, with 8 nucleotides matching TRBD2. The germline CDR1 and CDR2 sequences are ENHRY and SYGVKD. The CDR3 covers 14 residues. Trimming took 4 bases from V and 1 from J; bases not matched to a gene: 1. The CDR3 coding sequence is TGTGCCATCAGTGTGACTAGCGGCACAGATACGCAGTATTTT. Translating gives CAISVTSGTDTQYF.

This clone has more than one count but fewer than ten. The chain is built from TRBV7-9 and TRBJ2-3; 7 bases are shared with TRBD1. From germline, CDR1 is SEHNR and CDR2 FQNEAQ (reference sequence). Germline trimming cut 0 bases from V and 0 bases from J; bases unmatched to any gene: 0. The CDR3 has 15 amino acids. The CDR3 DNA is TGTGCCAGCAGCTTAGCGGGACAGAGCACAGATACGCAGTATTTT. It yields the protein CASSLAGQSTDTQYF.

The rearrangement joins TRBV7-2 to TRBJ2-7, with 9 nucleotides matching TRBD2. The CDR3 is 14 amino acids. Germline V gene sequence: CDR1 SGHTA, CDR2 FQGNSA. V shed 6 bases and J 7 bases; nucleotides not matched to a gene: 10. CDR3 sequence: CASRVAGARWEQYF. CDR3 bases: TGTGCCAGCAGGGTAGCGGGGGCTAGGTGGGAGCAGTACTTC.